This passage covers 25 T cell receptor beta chains from one sample sequenced in a study of T cell changes during pregnancy in multiple sclerosis (dated 2019 in TCRdb). Libraries were prepared through the immunoSEQ multiplex PCR assay. TCRdb holds this immuneACCESS table with in-frame rearrangements only. Some clones are missing; in checked studies, unresolved V genes explain under half, and the rest has no known cause. The sample data list approximately 33,000 clones, and 88% of these were observed just once. Clones ranked in the top ten supply about 0.7% of the sample. Sequences were derived from CD4+ T cells from peripheral blood mononuclear cells, sampled in the first trimester of pregnancy. The receptor set was obtained from a female donor in good health, enrolled as a control in a pregnancy study.

The chain uses TRBV7-9 and TRBJ1-6; no reliable D call. Germline values: CDR1 SEHNR, CDR2 FQNEAQ (reference sequence). The CDR3 is 13 residues long. V was shortened by 2 bases and J by 9 bases, with 8 bases between the two germline ends. The CDR3 reads CASSLSTGSPLHF. The CDR3 region has the DNA TGTGCCAGCAGCTTAAGTACGGGTTCACCCCTCCACTTT.

V is TRBV19 and J is TRBJ1-3; weak D call: TRBD1 (5 bases). The V end was cut by 4 bases, the J end by 1 base, with 20 bases between. The CDR3 totals 18 residues. CDR1 and CDR2 from the germline V gene are LNHDA and SQIVND (reference sequence). CDR3 nucleotides: TGTGCCAGTAGTACTTGGGCAGGGAGGGCGACGTCTGGAAACACCATATATTTT. It translates to CASSTWAGRATSGNTIYF.

This clone was detected once. This chain's CDR3 is CASGPGEAGVKTQYF. For the CDR3, the DNA is TGTGCCAGCGGCCCCGGTGAAGCGGGGGTAAAGACCCAGTACTTC. The chain employs TRBV6-5 and TRBJ2-5; 8 positions match TRBD2. This CDR3 is built from 15 residues. Germline CDR1 MNHEY, CDR2 SVGAGI. The V segment lost 8 bases and the J segment 6 bases; nucleotides outside the gene matches: 14.

The CDR3 loop reads CASSLSTGVHETQYF. The CDR3 nucleotides are TGTGCCAGCAGTTTATCGACTGGAGTTCACGAGACCCAGTACTTC. This chain joins TRBV27 and TRBJ2-5; D not certain. This CDR3 contains 15 residues. Germline values: CDR1 MNHEY, CDR2 SMNVEV (reference sequence). V was pared by 0 bases and J by 5 bases, with 13 bases between.

This clone has only a few counts. The chain is built from TRBV4-2 and TRBJ1-6; weak D call: TRBD1 (6 bases). The length of the CDR3 is 14 residues. In germline, CDR1 is LGHNA, CDR2 YNFKEQ. The V gene lost 5 bases and the J gene lost 6 bases, with 11 bases spanning the gap. CDR3 in DNA: TGTGCCAGCAGCGAACAGGGTAGTAATTCACCCCTCCACTTT. Protein product: CASSEQGSNSPLHF.

This chain connects TRBV29-1 to TRBJ2-3; D may be TRBD2 (7 bases). CDR3 length: 12 residues. Germline loops: CDR1 SQVTM, CDR2 ANQGSEA. In DNA form, the CDR3 reads TGCAGAGCTTGGGGGGGGCAAGATACGCAGTATTTT. Amino acid sequence: CRAWGGQDTQYF.

The J gene is TRBJ2-1, the V gene TRBV5-1; D is unresolved. In germline, CDR1 is SGHRS, CDR2 YFSETQ. Trimming pared 0 bases from V and 9 bases from J, leaving 16 bases between. The CDR3 has 15 amino acids. The CDR3 sequence is CASSLVAGYGGEQFF. The CDR3 DNA sequence: TGCGCCAGCAGCTTGGTGGCAGGTTACGGTGGTGAGCAGTTCTTC.

The J gene is TRBJ2-1, the V gene TRBV19; D uncertain. The V end lost 6 bases, the J end lost 1 base, and 10 bases lay between the germline ends. The V gene's germline CDR1 is LNHDA and CDR2 SQIVND (reference sequence). The CDR3 sequence is 14 residues long. In DNA, the CDR3 is TGTGCCAGTAGCGCGACAAAATCCTACAATGAGCAGTTCTTC. Protein: CASSATKSYNEQFF.

In its sample, this clone was seen once. The chain's CDR3 is CASSRSITSGADEQFF. The DNA for the CDR3 is TGCGCCAGCAGTCGAAGTATTACTAGCGGGGCCGATGAGCAGTTCTTC. The gene calls are TRBV5-1 and TRBJ2-1; 10 bases line up with TRBD2. After removal of 5 bases from V and 8 bases from J, the junction contained 13 bases not matched to a gene. This CDR3 is 16 amino acids long. Germline loops: CDR1 SGHRS, CDR2 YFSETQ.

The chain employs TRBV2 and TRBJ1-5; no definite D call. This CDR3 contains 13 residues. Germline V gene lookup returns CDR1 SNHLY and CDR2 FYNNEI. Trimming removed 6 bases at V and 5 bases at J, with 11 bases between. The CDR3 coding sequence is TGTGCCAGCAGCAGAGACTGGGATCAGCCCCAGCATTTT. It specifies CASSRDWDQPQHF.

The V and J genes are TRBV2 and TRBJ1-4, with D hard to call. V lost 7 bases and J lost 0, with 12 bases in between. The CDR3 has 15 amino acids. Germline V gene data show CDR1 as SNHLY and CDR2 as FYNNEI. CDR3 residues: CASKVEGATNEKLFF. DNA for the CDR3: TGTGCCAGCAAAGTGGAGGGCGCAACTAATGAAAAACTGTTTTTT.

The chain links TRBV7-2 to TRBJ2-7, with TRBD2 as a possible D gene (5 bases). Germline V gene lookup returns CDR1 SGHTA and CDR2 FQGNSA. The CDR3 totals 13 residues. Trimming cost V 6 bases and J 7 bases, with 16 bases left between them. CDR3 sequence (DNA): TGTGCCAGCAGTCCAGTCGTGGAGCGGGAGCAGTACTTC. As protein: CASSPVVEREQYF.

The chain links TRBV7-3 to TRBJ1-6; 10 bases match TRBD1. The CDR3 runs to 15 residues. The J segment lost 7 bases and the V segment lost 5 bases, leaving 5 bases of the junction unmatched. The germline gives CDR1 SGHTA, CDR2 FQGTGA. CDR3 nucleotides: TGTGCCAGCAGCCCACGGACAGGGGGAAATTCACCCCTCCACTTT. Residues: CASSPRTGGNSPLHF.

V usage is TRBV10-3 and J usage is TRBJ1-1; TRBD1 aligns across 8 bases. Losses at the gene ends were 2 bases for V and 1 base for J; bases not matched to a gene: 3. The germline V gene has CDR1 ENHRY and CDR2 SYGVKD. The CDR3 consists of 15 residues. This CDR3 reads CAISEKGTGNTEAFF. DNA of the CDR3: TGTGCCATCAGTGAGAAAGGGACAGGGAACACTGAAGCTTTCTTT.

The chain recombines TRBV6-5 with TRBJ1-2; D gene uncertain. Germline values: CDR1 MNHEY, CDR2 SVGAGI. The length of the CDR3 is 14 residues. Between the trimmed V and J ends, which lost 0 bases and 0 bases, there was a span of 5 bases. The CDR3 region is CASSYSRSNYGYTF. For the CDR3, the DNA is TGTGCCAGCAGTTACTCCAGGTCTAACTATGGCTACACCTTC.

In DNA form, the CDR3 reads TGTGCCAGCACCCCTGGGGGGTCGAGTGGCTACACCTTC. Translation: CASTPGGSSGYTF. The V gene is TRBV9, the J gene TRBJ1-2; a weak D match, TRBD1 (5 bases). Trimming cost V 6 bases and J 7 bases, with 16 bases left between them. The CDR3 spans 13 residues. CDR1 SGDLS and CDR2 YYNGEE come from the germline V gene.

The chain employs TRBV14 and TRBJ1-3, with TRBD1 as a possible D gene (5 bases). Germline loops: CDR1 SGHDN, CDR2 FVKESK. V lost 8 bases, J lost 2 bases, and 13 bases lay in between. The CDR3 consists of 14 residues. CDR3 DNA sequence: TGTGCCAGCCGGCCCGGGGGGGCTGGAAACACCATATATTTT. As protein: CASRPGGAGNTIYF.

The chain has TRBV7-6 and TRBJ2-3, with unresolved D. Germline CDR1 SGHVS, CDR2 FNYEAQ. Trimming took 6 bases from V and 0 from J, leaving 13 bases between them. The CDR3 contains 15 residues. In DNA form, the CDR3 reads TGTGCCAGCAGGCGGATAACTGTAAGCACAGATACGCAGTATTTT. This gives the protein CASRRITVSTDTQYF.

The V call is TRBV19, the J call TRBJ1-2; D is uncertain. In germline, CDR1 is LNHDA, CDR2 SQIVND (reference sequence). Trimming took off 9 bases at V and 8 bases at J, with 13 bases between the two ends. The CDR3 covers 11 residues. The CDR3 nucleotides read TGTGCCAGCCGCTTCTCCGGGGGCTACACCTTC. It is translated as CASRFSGGYTF.

The chain is built from TRBV19 and TRBJ1-6; 9 nucleotides agree with TRBD1. The length of the CDR3 is 16 residues. CDR1 and CDR2 from the germline V gene are LNHDA and SQIVND (reference sequence). The V and J ends lost 4 bases and 4 bases, in that order; junction bases with no gene match: 5. In DNA, the CDR3 is TGTGCCAGTAGTACCCAACAGGGGGCTTATAATTCACCCCTCCACTTT. Translation: CASSTQQGAYNSPLHF.

This clone was picked up one time. The chain is built from TRBV7-2 and TRBJ1-2; 8 positions match TRBD1. From germline, CDR1 is SGHTA and CDR2 FQGNSA. Trimming at V came to 5 bases and at J to 2 bases, leaving 4 bases not matched to a gene. The CDR3 length is 14 residues. The CDR3 reads CASSRDRSNYGYTF. The DNA for the CDR3 is TGTGCCAGCAGCCGGGACAGGTCGAACTATGGCTACACCTTC.

The CDR3 nucleotides are TGTGCCAGCAGCCAAGACAGATCGAACACTGAAGCTTTCTTT. It codes for CASSQDRSNTEAFF. The genes are TRBV4-2 and TRBJ1-1; no firm D call. Germline V gene sequence: CDR1 LGHNA, CDR2 YNFKEQ. Between the trimmed V and J ends, which lost 0 bases and 1 base, there was a span of 6 bases. This CDR3 region has 14 residues.

This rearrangement joins TRBV6-5 to TRBJ1-2; no clear D. V shed 2 bases and J shed 7 bases, with 8 bases lying between them. The CDR3 loop spans 12 amino acids. CDR1 is MNHEY and CDR2 is SVGAGI in the germline V gene. The CDR3 reads CASSYAGSGYTF. CDR3 DNA: TGTGCCAGCAGTTACGCGGGGTCTGGCTACACCTTC.

The CDR3 here is CASSLAAGPNNEQFF. The DNA of the CDR3 is TGTGCCAGCAGCTTAGCGGCGGGGCCCAACAATGAGCAGTTCTTC. The chain joins TRBV11-3 to TRBJ2-1, with TRBD2 as a possible D gene (6 bases). The CDR3 runs 15 residues. CDR1 is SGHNT and CDR2 is YENEEA in the germline V gene. The V end was cut by 1 base, the J end by 5 bases, with 12 bases between.

The CDR3 loop is CASSRQGTGGGYTF. The CDR3 region has the DNA TGTGCCAGCAGCCGACAGGGGACCGGGGGTGGCTACACCTTC. The chain employs TRBV7-2 and TRBJ1-2; 8 nucleotides line up with TRBD1. Trimming took 5 bases from V and 7 from J; bases not matched to a gene: 9. The CDR3 is 14 residues long. In germline, CDR1 is SGHTA, CDR2 FQGNSA.